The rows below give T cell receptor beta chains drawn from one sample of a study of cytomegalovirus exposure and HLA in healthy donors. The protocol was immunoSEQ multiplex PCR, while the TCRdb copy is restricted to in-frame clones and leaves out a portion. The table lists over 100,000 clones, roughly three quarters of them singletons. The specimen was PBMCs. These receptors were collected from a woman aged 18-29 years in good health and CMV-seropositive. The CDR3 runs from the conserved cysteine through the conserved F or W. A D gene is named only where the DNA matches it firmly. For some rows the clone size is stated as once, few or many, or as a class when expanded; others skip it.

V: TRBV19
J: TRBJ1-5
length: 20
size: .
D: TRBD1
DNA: TGTGCCAGTAGTATAGGCCGACAGGGGACCTTTCATGATAGCAATCAGCCCCAGCATTTT
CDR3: CASSIGRQGTFHDSNQPQHF

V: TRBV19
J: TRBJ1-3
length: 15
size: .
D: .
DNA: TGTGCCAGTAGTATAGACAACAGCTCTGGAAACACCATATATTTT
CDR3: CASSIDNSSGNTIYF

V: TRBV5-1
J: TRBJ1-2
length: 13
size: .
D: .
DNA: TGCGCCAGCAGCTTGAGGCGGGACTATGGCTACACCTTC
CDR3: CASSLRRDYGYTF

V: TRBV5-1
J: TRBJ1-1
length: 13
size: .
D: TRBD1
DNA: TGCGCCAGCAGTTGGGACAGCAGATATGAAGCTTTCTTT
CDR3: CASSWDSRYEAFF

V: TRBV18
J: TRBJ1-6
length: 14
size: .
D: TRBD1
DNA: TGTGCCAGCTCACACGGACAGGGACCTTCACCCCTCCACTTT
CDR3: CASSHGQGPSPLHF

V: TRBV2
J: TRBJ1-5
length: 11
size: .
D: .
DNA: TGTGCCAGCAGTGTCGATCAGCCCCAGCATTTT
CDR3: CASSVDQPQHF

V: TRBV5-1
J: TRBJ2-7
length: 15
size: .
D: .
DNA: TGCGCCAGCAGCATTACTCGGACTGTCATCTACGAGCAGTACTTC
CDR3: CASSITRTVIYEQYF

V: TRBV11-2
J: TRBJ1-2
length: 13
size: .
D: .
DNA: TGTGCCAGCAGCTTCGGGAGTGGCTATGGCTACACCTTC
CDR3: CASSFGSGYGYTF

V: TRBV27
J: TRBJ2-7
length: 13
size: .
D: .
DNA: TGTGCCAGCAGGAGAAGGGGATCCTACGAGCAGTACTTC
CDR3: CASRRRGSYEQYF

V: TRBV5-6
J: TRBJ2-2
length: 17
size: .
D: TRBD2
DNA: TGTGCCAGCAGCTTGGGATCCGGGACTAGGGGCACCGGGGAGCTGTTTTTT
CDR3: CASSLGSGTRGTGELFF

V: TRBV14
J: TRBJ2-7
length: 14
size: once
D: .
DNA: TGTGCCAGCAGCCACATCTCTATCCCTCACGAGCAGTACTTC
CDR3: CASSHISIPHEQYF

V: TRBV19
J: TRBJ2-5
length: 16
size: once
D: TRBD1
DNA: TGTGCCAGTAGTGCCAACCCCACAGGGGTCCAAGAGACCCAGTACTTC
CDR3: CASSANPTGVQETQYF

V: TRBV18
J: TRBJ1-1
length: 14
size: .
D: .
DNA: TGTGCCAGCTCACCCCCTTCCACTAACACTGAAGCTTTCTTT
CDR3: CASSPPSTNTEAFF

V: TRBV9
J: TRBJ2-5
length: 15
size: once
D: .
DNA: TGTGCCAGCAGCGTAGCTGGGGTGGGGCCAGAGACCCAGTACTTC
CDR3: CASSVAGVGPETQYF

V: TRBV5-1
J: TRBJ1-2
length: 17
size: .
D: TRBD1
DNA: TGCGCCAGCAGCGACCGGGACAGGGGCGAACATAACTATGGCTACACCTTC
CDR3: CASSDRDRGEHNYGYTF

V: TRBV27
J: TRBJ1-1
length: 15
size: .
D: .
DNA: TGTGCCAGCAGTTTAACCGCAGGGCTGGGGACTGAAGCTTTCTTT
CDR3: CASSLTAGLGTEAFF

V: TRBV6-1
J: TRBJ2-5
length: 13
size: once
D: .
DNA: TGTGCCAGCAGTGAAGCGGGCGGGGAGACCCAGTACTTC
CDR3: CASSEAGGETQYF

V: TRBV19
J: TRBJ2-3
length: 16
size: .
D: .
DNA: TGTGCCAGTAGTATAACGGGCGGGGTAAGCACAGATACGCAGTATTTT
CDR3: CASSITGGVSTDTQYF

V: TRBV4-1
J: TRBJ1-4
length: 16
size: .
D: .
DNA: TGCGCCAGCAGCCATTCTGCAGGGGCAACTAATGAAAAACTGTTTTTT
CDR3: CASSHSAGATNEKLFF

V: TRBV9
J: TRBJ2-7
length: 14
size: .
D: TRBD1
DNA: TGTGCCAGCAGCGTAGGAACAGGGGGCAGCGAGCAGTACTTC
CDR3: CASSVGTGGSEQYF

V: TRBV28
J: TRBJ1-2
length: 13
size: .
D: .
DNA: TGTGCCAGCAGTTTTATGGCCCTCTATGGCTACACCTTC
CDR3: CASSFMALYGYTF

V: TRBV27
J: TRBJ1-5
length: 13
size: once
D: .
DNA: TGTGCCAGCAGCACAGGGAGCAATCAGCCCCAGCATTTT
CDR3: CASSTGSNQPQHF

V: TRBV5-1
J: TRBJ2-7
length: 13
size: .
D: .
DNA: TGCGCCAGCAGCTTGTCGCAGGCCTACGAGCAGTACTTC
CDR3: CASSLSQAYEQYF

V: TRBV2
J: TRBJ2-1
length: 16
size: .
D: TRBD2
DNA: TGTGCCAGCAGTGAAGGCTCTAGCGGGAGATGGGGTGAGCAGTTCTTC
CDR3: CASSEGSSGRWGEQFF

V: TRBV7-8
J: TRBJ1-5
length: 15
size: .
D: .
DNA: TGTGCCAGCAGCTTAAAACAGTTTGGCAATCAGCCCCAGCATTTT
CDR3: CASSLKQFGNQPQHF

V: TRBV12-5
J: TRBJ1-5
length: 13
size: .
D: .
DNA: TGTGCTAGTGGTCTTCAGGGAAATCAGCCCCAGCATTTT
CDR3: CASGLQGNQPQHF

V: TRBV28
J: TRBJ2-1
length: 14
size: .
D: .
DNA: TGTGCCAGCTCCCAAGCGCCCGCCTACAATGAGCAGTTCTTC
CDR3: CASSQAPAYNEQFF

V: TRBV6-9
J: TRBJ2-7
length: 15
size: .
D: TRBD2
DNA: TGTGCCAGCAGGGAGACTAGCGGGGGGCCCTACGAGCAGTACTTC
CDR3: CASRETSGGPYEQYF

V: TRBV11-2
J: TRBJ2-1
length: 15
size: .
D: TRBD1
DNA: TGTGCCAGCAGCTCATACGGGACAGCTTACAATGAGCAGTTCTTC
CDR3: CASSSYGTAYNEQFF

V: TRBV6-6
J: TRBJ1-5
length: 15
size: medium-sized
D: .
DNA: TGTGCCAGCAGTTACTCGGGAGGGCTCGGTCAGCCCCAGCATTTT
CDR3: CASSYSGGLGQPQHF

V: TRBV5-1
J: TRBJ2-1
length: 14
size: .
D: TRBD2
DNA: TGCGCCAGCAGCGGCCGCGGGACTACGAATGAGCAGTTCTTC
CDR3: CASSGRGTTNEQFF

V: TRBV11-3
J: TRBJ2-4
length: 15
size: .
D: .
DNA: TGTGCCAGCATCCTGGGACATTTGAGTTTACGCATTCAGTACTTC
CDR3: CASILGHLSLRIQYF

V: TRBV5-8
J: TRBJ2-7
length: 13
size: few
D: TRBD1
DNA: TGTGCCAGCAGCCGGGACAGTCCCTACGAGCAGTACTTC
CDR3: CASSRDSPYEQYF